These 27 T cell receptor beta chains share one sample of origin, sequenced in a study of blood T cells in healthy people across ages. Then a second PCR, running roughly 7 to 11 cycles, was carried out with a sample-barcoded 5' primer and a J-beta primer mix. From the 5' RACE reads, TCRdb called clonotypes with MiXCR, one entry per CDR3 protein. Of about 1.1 million distinct CDR3 sequences listed, around two fifths are singletons. The sample was blood. The receptor source for this set is a young man in good health.

The rearrangement joins TRBV12-3 or TRBV12-4 to TRBJ1-3; possibly TRBD1 for D (5 bases). This CDR3 has 14 amino acids. V shed 0 bases and J shed 8 bases, with 11 bases lying between them. This CDR3 is CASSLAGQGYTIYF. DNA for the CDR3: TGTGCCAGCAGTTTAGCGGGCCAGGGCTACACCATATATTTT.

This clonotype was seen a handful of times. The chain employs TRBV12-3 or TRBV12-4 and TRBJ2-1; D is ambiguous. This CDR3 has 16 amino acids. Between the trimmed V and J ends, which lost 7 bases and 0 bases, there was a span of 16 bases. DNA of the CDR3: TGTGCCAGCACCCAATTAGCAGTGAGCTCCTACAATGAGCAGTTCTTC. Residues: CASTQLAVSSYNEQFF.

The chain uses TRBV28 and TRBJ2-3; 7 positions match TRBD1. The CDR3 runs to 16 residues. Germline V gene sequence: CDR1 MDHEN, CDR2 SYDVKM. J was trimmed by 4 bases and V by 4 bases; bases with no gene match: 11. The CDR3 sequence is CASSSIRTGGSDTQYF. DNA of the CDR3: TGTGCCAGCAGTTCAATTAGGACAGGCGGGTCAGATACGCAGTATTTT.

Remarks on this clonotype: The junction does not match germline at one end; this may be a read error. The J gene is TRBJ2-3, the V gene TRBV12-5, with D perhaps matching TRBD2 (5 bases). The CDR3 loop spans 13 amino acids. CDR1 and CDR2 from the germline V gene are LGHNT and FRNRAP. The CDR3 DNA reads as TGTACTAGTGGTTTGGCTTTGGCAGATACGCAGTATTTT. It specifies CTSGLALADTQYF.

J is TRBJ1-3 and V is TRBV10-3; maybe TRBD1 (5 bases). The CDR3 has 15 amino acids. In germline, CDR1 is ENHRY, CDR2 SYGVKD. Trimming pared 10 bases from V and 0 bases from J, leaving 16 bases between. Written as DNA, the CDR3 is TGTGCCACAAGGGACGGGAGCAGCTCTGGAAACACCATATATTTT. This sequence encodes CATRDGSSSGNTIYF.

In this sample, this clonotype turned up a few times. The J gene is TRBJ2-3, the V gene TRBV4-2, with no clear D. CDR1 is LGHNA, CDR2 YNFKEQ, per germline. The CDR3 contains 17 residues. Between the trimmed V and J ends, which lost 1 base and 0 bases, there was a span of 14 bases. The CDR3, as DNA: TGTGCCAGCAGCCAAGTCCCGGGTACCGCTAGCACAGATACGCAGTATTTT. Amino acids: CASSQVPGTASTDTQYF.

This chain uses TRBV7-2 with TRBJ1-2, with TRBD1 matching over 7 bases. Germline V gene lookup returns CDR1 SGHTA and CDR2 FQGNSA. CDR3 length: 16 amino acids. The ends lost 3 bases at V and 5 bases at J; junction bases unmatched: 12. This CDR3 is CASSFDPQTGQYGYTF. The CDR3 nucleotides read TGTGCCAGCAGCTTTGATCCCCAGACAGGGCAGTATGGCTACACCTTC.

The chain combines TRBV9 with TRBJ2-3; weak D call: TRBD2 (7 bases). Deletions cut 0 bases from V and 1 base from J, with 9 bases between. CDR1 is SGDLS, CDR2 YYNGEE, per germline. There are 15 residues in the CDR3. CDR3 residues: CASSVAGGRTDTQYF. DNA of the CDR3: TGTGCCAGCAGCGTAGCGGGGGGCCGCACAGATACGCAGTATTTT.

The chain employs TRBV23-1 and TRBJ2-3, with TRBD1 as a possible D gene (5 bases). TRBV23-1 is an ORF, and what it does is uncertain. This CDR3 spans 9 amino acids. The CDR3 region has the DNA TGCGCGCAAGACAGTACGCAGTATTTT. This codes for CAQDSTQYF.

The chain carries TRBV16 and TRBJ1-2; D is unresolved. The germline V and J ends were trimmed by 3 bases and 7 bases, with 21 bases remaining between them. From germline, CDR1 is KGHSY and CDR2 FQNENV. The CDR3 length is 16 residues. CDR3 amino acids: CASSQGGERFRGGYTF. Written as DNA, the CDR3 is TGTGCCAGCAGCCAGGGAGGTGAGCGATTCCGGGGTGGCTACACCTTC.

This clonotype was seen only a few times. This chain joins TRBV3-1 and TRBJ2-7; D not resolved. The germline CDR1 and CDR2 sequences are LGHDT and YNNKEL (reference sequence). V dropped 0 bases and J dropped 1 base, with 7 bases sitting between them. The CDR3 contains 14 residues. The CDR3 DNA follows: TGTGCCAGCAGCCAAGACGCAGTTTCCTACGAGCAGTACTTC. Translating it yields CASSQDAVSYEQYF.

The genes are TRBV20-1 and TRBJ1-5; 10 bases are shared with TRBD1. There are 17 residues in the CDR3. V gave up 3 bases and J gave up 0 bases; unmatched junction bases: 8. Per germline, CDR1 DFQATT and CDR2 SNEGSKA (reference sequence). The CDR3 region has the DNA TGCAGTGCTAGCCGGGACAGGGGACCTTATAGCAATCAGCCCCAGCATTTT. The encoded protein is CSASRDRGPYSNQPQHF.

This clonotype was counted a few times. V usage is TRBV10-3 and J usage is TRBJ1-6, with 7 bases identical to TRBD1. Germline V lookup: CDR1 ENHRY, CDR2 SYGVKD. CDR3 length equals 15 residues. The V and J ends lost 4 bases and 6 bases, in that order; junction bases with no gene match: 6. Written as DNA, the CDR3 is TGTGCCATCAGTGCTCGGGACAGCAGTAATTCACCCCTCCACTTT. Its translation is CAISARDSSNSPLHF.

This clonotype was detected ten times or more. This chain connects TRBV9 to TRBJ1-2; D uncertain. The CDR3 has 15 amino acids. Germline CDR1 and CDR2: SGDLS and YYNGEE. Trimming removed 2 bases from V and 0 bases from J, with 11 bases in between. In DNA, the CDR3 is TGTGCCAGCAGCGTTGAACCGACATCTAACTATGGCTACACCTTC. This encodes CASSVEPTSNYGYTF.

This clonotype was picked up a small number of times. The chain joins TRBV12-3 or TRBV12-4 to TRBJ1-2; D not certain. Trimming took off 7 bases at V and 8 bases at J, with 11 bases between the two ends. CDR3 length: 11 residues. CDR3: CASNLGRGYTF. DNA for the CDR3: TGTGCCAGCAACCTAGGGCGCGGCTACACCTTC.

This clonotype was recorded a few times. The chain combines TRBV3-1 with TRBJ2-4; the D is unclear. CDR3 length equals 16 residues. V was shortened by 1 base and J by 0 bases, with 10 bases between the two germline ends. CDR1 and CDR2 from the germline V gene are LGHDT and YNNKEL (reference sequence). CDR3 in DNA: TGTGCCAGCAGCCAAGGAACGGCGATAGCCAAAAACATTCAGTACTTC. Translated: CASSQGTAIAKNIQYF.

This clonotype has a handful of counts. The rearrangement uses TRBV2 and TRBJ1-6, with D uncertain. CDR3 length: 17 amino acids. Germline lookup yields CDR1 SNHLY and CDR2 FYNNEI. The germline V and J ends were trimmed by 4 bases and 4 bases, with 17 bases remaining between them. DNA for the CDR3: TGTGCCAGCAGTGTTGGTGACGAATGGCATTATAATTCACCCCTCCACTTT. Translation gives CASSVGDEWHYNSPLHF.

The V call is TRBV12-3 or TRBV12-4, the J call TRBJ1-5; no reliable D call. The V end lost 5 bases, the J end lost 4 bases, and 9 bases lay between the germline ends. This CDR3 spans 13 amino acids. CDR3 nucleotides: TGTGCCAGCAGTGCGTCAGCGAATCAGCCCCAGCATTTT. It is translated as CASSASANQPQHF.

V is TRBV7-6 and J is TRBJ1-1; perhaps TRBD1 as D (6 bases). Per the germline V gene, CDR1 is SGHVS and CDR2 is FNYEAQ. V was pared by 6 bases and J by 4 bases, with 15 bases between. This CDR3 has 14 residues. CDR3 in DNA: TGTGCCAGCAGGGCCTCGGGGGCGAGCACTGAAGCTTTCTTT. Amino acids: CASRASGASTEAFF.

This clonotype was observed a handful of times. The chain couples TRBV5-5 to TRBJ2-3; 11 positions agree with TRBD2. The length of the CDR3 is 16 residues. Germline CDR1 is SGHKS and CDR2 is YYEKEE (reference sequence). J was trimmed by 3 bases and V by 4 bases; bases with no gene match: 7. The CDR3 protein is CASSPKTSGETDTQYF. The CDR3 DNA reads as TGTGCCAGCAGCCCAAAGACTAGCGGGGAGACAGATACGCAGTATTTT. Filled out from reference TRBV5-5 and TRBJ2-3, the complete variable domain reads DAGVTQSPTHLIKTRGQQVTLRCSPISGHKSVSWYQQVLGQGPQFIFQYYEKEERGRGNFPDRFSARQFPNYSSELNVNALLLGDSALYLCASSPKTSGETDTQYFGPGTRLTVL.

V gene TRBV4-3 combines with J gene TRBJ2-5, with D unresolved. V gave up 0 bases and J gave up 2 bases, with 16 bases separating them. This CDR3 region has 17 residues. Germline CDR1 LGHNA, CDR2 YSLEER. CDR3 sequence reads: CASSQEFPISGQETQYF. CDR3 coding DNA: TGCGCCAGCAGCCAAGAATTCCCCATTTCAGGTCAAGAGACCCAGTACTTC.

The V call is TRBV7-9, the J call TRBJ2-7; TRBD2 matches 10 bases. Germline trimming cut 7 bases from V and 7 bases from J; bases unmatched to any gene: 25. The germline V gene encodes CDR1 SEHNR and CDR2 FQNEAQ (reference sequence). This CDR3 has 19 residues. In DNA, the CDR3 is TGTGCCAGCACCCGTGAGTCAGCGGGGGGGCGTCGGTTATACAATGAGCAGTACTTC. Protein sequence: CASTRESAGGRRLYNEQYF.

For this clonotype: A much larger clone differs from this one at a single base, so this may be a read error. The chain joins TRBV10-3 to TRBJ2-3; 9 nucleotides line up with TRBD1. The germline V gene has CDR1 ENHRY and CDR2 SYGVKD. Trimming took 5 bases from V and 2 from J; bases not matched to a gene: 5. This CDR3 region has 15 residues. The DNA of the CDR3 is TGTGCCATCAGTCCGGACAGGGGAACCACAGATACGCAGTATTTT. As protein: CAISPDRGTTDTQYF.

This clonotype was seen ten or more times. The genes are TRBV29-1 and TRBJ2-7, with 9 bases lining up with TRBD2. Trimming cost V 1 base and J 2 bases; bases outside gene matches: 3. Germline V gene lookup returns CDR1 SQVTM and CDR2 ANQGSEA. The CDR3 length is 14 residues. CDR3 bases: TGCAGCGTTGAAGTAGCGGGGGCCACCTACGAGCAGTACTTC. It specifies CSVEVAGATYEQYF.

The CDR3 bases are TGTGCCAGCAGTCCCCTTCGCGGGGGGGCCTACAATGAGCAGTTCTTC. Translation gives CASSPLRGGAYNEQFF. The genes are TRBV28 and TRBJ2-1, with 9 bases that match TRBD2. Per the germline V gene, CDR1 is MDHEN and CDR2 is SYDVKM. The CDR3 runs to 16 residues. V lost 5 bases and J lost 2; bases outside the gene matches: 7.

V is TRBV4-2 and J is TRBJ1-2; 8 nucleotides align to TRBD1. CDR3 length equals 16 residues. Unmatched junction bases numbered 10, after V lost 4 bases and J lost 3 bases. Germline V gene sequence: CDR1 LGHNA, CDR2 YNFKEQ. The DNA for the CDR3 is TGTGCCAGCAGCCGTCCCTCAGGGGGCCGCGACTATGGCTACACCTTC. Residues: CASSRPSGGRDYGYTF.

This chain uses TRBV29-1 with TRBJ1-1; 7 bases are shared with TRBD1. The junction had 5 bases not matched to a gene; V was cut back by 7 bases and J by 0 bases. CDR1 is SQVTM and CDR2 is ANQGSEA in the germline V gene. This CDR3 has 13 amino acids. This chain's CDR3 is CSGLRGVNTEAFF. As DNA, the CDR3 is TGCAGCGGCCTCAGGGGGGTGAACACTGAAGCTTTCTTT. Complete variable domain (other parts from reference TRBV29-1 and TRBJ1-1): SAVISQKPSRDICQRGTSLTIQCQVDSQVTMMFWYRQQPGQSLTLIATANQGSEATYESGFVIDKFPISRPNLTFSTLTVSNMSPEDSSIYLCSGLRGVNTEAFFGQGTRLTVV.